This note documents a single TCR beta chain sequence. Its binding antigen is unknown. The input lacks base qualities; no much larger clone sits a single base away. Whole blood was collected in K2EDTA tubes by collaborating institutions according to the institutions' own protocols. For TCRbeta analysis, collaborators shipped samples as frozen whole blood, isolated PBMCs, or DNA extracted from either of those sample types. CDR1 is given as DFQATT and CDR2 as SNEGSKA, both from the germline V gene (reference sequence). Trimming at the junction amounts to 7 bases on V and 7 bases on J, and the germline ends lie 13 bases apart. Its CDR3 holds 11 amino acids, cysteine through phenylalanine. Kept here is only the CDR3 DNA, which spans 33 bases and is read in frame from base 1. TCRbeta CDR3 regions were amplified from genomic DNA by means of the immunoSEQ Assay, a bias-controlled multiplex PCR. The original pipeline was this. The number of nucleated cells in each sample was estimated by amplification of reference gene primers within the assay. To quantify the absolute abundance of each unique TCRbeta CDR3 rearrangement, sequence reads were collapsed and filtered. For each sample, productive Simpson clonality was calculated as the square root of Simpson's diversity index over productive rearrangements. TCRdb mirrors the immuneACCESS table, restricted to in-frame sequences. Some clones are absent from its copies; in checked studies, under half trace to an unresolved V gene, and the reason for the others is unknown. That table furnishes V, J and clone size, whereas the DNA furnished D and trimming. The sample records about 290,000 clones, about 85% of which are singletons. The top ten clones comprise approximately 3.8% of the sample.

The source of the sample is a study of blood T cell repertoires in COVID-19 (dated by TCRdb to the early 2020s). With respect to the entire study: The collaborator samples originated in the United States, Italy and Spain and spanned the acute and convalescent phases of COVID-19. The prospective study material was composed of cDNA or gDNA derived from T cells, B-cell-depleted T cells, or PBMCs. The repertoires were released in a freely available public database intended as a resource for research on the immune response to SARS-CoV-2. Nearly every sample came with metadata listing a de-identified subject ID, COVID-19 status, age in years and sex. Samples were obtained from the ongoing ImmuneRACE study (first 160 participants) and from approximately 1,200 subjects provided by 6 global collaborators. The dataset comprised deeply sampled blood TCRbeta repertoires from subjects exposed to, actively infected with, or recovered from COVID-19. Where available, HLA class I and class II types were taken from metadata supplied by the sample provider and were not determined by assay-based typing.

What the study reported, not specific to this receptor: Clinical and demographic metadata were provided uncurated, with the amount varying by source and participant.

The V and J segments used are TRBV20-1 and TRBJ1-1, with the identity of the D gene unclear. The receptor comes from a woman between 50 and 59 years old with active or convalescent COVID-19. The sample comprised peripheral blood. The CDR3: CSVPTYSEAFF. The bases read TGCAGTGTTCCGACCTACAGTGAAGCTTTCTTT.